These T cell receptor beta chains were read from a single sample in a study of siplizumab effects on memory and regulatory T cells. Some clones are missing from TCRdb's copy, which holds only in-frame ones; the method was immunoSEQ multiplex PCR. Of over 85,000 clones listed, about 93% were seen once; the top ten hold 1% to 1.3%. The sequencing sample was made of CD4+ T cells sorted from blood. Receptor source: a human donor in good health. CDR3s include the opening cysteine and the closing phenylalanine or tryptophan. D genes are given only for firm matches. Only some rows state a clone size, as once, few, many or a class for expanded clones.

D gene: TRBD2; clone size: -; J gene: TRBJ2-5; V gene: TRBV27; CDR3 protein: CASKNLGTSGPETQYF; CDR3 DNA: TGTGCCAGCAAGAATCTTGGGACTAGCGGGCCCGAGACCCAGTACTTC
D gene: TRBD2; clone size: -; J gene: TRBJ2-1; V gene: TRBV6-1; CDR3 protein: CASSEAVAGGRNEQFF; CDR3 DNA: TGTGCCAGCAGTGAAGCAGTAGCGGGAGGGAGGAATGAGCAGTTCTTC
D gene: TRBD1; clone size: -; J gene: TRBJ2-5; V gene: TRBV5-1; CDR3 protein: CASNLGITGGLNQETQYF; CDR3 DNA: TGCGCCAGCAACCTCGGGATCACAGGGGGCCTAAACCAAGAGACCCAGTACTTC
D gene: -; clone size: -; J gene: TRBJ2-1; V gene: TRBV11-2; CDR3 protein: CASSPRGSYNEQFF; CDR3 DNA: TGTGCCAGCAGCCCCCGAGGATCATACAATGAGCAGTTCTTC
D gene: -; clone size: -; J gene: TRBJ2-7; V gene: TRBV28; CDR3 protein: CASSHASGHLYEQYF; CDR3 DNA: TGTGCCAGCAGCCACGCCTCGGGACACCTTTACGAGCAGTACTTC
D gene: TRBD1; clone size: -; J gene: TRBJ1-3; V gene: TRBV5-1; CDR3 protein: CASGTGGTGNTIYF; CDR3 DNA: TGCGCCAGCGGTACAGGGGGCACTGGAAACACCATATATTTT
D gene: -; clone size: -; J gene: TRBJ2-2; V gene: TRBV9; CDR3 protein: CASSFQAAGAGELFF; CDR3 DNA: TGTGCCAGCAGCTTCCAGGCGGCTGGGGCCGGGGAGCTGTTTTTT
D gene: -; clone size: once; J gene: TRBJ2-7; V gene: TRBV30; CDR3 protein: CAWSRSEQYF; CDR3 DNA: TGTGCCTGGAGTAGGTCCGAGCAGTACTTC
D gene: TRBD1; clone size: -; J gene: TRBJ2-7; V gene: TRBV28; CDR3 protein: CASSTGQVYEQYF; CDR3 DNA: TGTGCCAGCAGTACGGGACAGGTCTACGAGCAGTACTTC
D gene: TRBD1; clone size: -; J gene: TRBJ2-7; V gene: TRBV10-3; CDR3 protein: CAIRGQPQGGEQYF; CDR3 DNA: TGTGCCATCAGGGGACAGCCCCAAGGGGGCGAGCAGTACTTC
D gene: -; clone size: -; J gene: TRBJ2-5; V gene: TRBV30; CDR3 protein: CALGESGEETQYF; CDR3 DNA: TGTGCCCTTGGAGAGTCAGGGGAAGAGACCCAGTACTTC
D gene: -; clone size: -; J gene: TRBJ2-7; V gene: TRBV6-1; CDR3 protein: CASSEALPADF; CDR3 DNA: TGTGCCAGCAGTGAAGCGCTACCCGCGGACTTC
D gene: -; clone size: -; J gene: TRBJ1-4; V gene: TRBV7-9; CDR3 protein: CASSGAGTVNEKLFF; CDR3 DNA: TGTGCCAGCAGCGGAGCCGGGACGGTGAATGAAAAACTGTTTTTT
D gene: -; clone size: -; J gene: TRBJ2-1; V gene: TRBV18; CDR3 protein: CASSPLGQKPNEQFF; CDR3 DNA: TGTGCCAGCTCACCACTTGGACAGAAGCCCAATGAGCAGTTCTTC
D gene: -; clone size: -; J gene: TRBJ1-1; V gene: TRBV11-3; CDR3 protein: CASSEGENTEAFF; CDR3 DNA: TGTGCCTCCTCGGAGGGAGAGAACACTGAAGCTTTCTTT
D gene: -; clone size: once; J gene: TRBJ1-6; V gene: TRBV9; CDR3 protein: CASSVVGDSPLHF; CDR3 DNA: TGTGCCAGCAGCGTAGTTGGTGATTCACCCCTCCACTTT
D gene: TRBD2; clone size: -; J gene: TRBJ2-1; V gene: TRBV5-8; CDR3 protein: CASSLFGLAGNEQFF; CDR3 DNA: TGTGCCAGCAGCTTGTTTGGCCTAGCGGGCAATGAGCAGTTCTTC
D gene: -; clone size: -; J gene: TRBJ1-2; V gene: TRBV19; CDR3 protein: CASSKGEGRHYGYTF; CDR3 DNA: TGTGCCAGTAGTAAGGGGGAGGGAAGACACTATGGCTACACCTTC
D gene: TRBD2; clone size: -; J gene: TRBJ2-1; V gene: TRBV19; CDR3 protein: CASDSGRALGEQFF; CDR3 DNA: TGTGCCAGCGATAGCGGGAGGGCCTTGGGAGAGCAGTTCTTC
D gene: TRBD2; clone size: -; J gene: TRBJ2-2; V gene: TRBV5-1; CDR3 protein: CASSFTSGLGLDTGELFF; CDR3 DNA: TGCGCCAGCAGCTTCACTAGCGGTTTAGGGCTGGACACCGGGGAGCTGTTTTTT
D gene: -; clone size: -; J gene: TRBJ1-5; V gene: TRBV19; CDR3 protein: CASQMIRGQPQHF; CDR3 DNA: TGTGCCAGCCAGATGATCCGTGGTCAGCCCCAGCATTTT
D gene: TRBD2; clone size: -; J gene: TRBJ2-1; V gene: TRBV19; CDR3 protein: CASSDPGTSGSAEQFF; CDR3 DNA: TGTGCCAGTAGCGACCCCGGGACTAGCGGGAGTGCTGAGCAGTTCTTC
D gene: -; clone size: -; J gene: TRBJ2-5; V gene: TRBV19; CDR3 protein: CASAKLGRQETQYF; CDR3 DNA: TGTGCCAGTGCAAAGCTGGGACGACAAGAGACCCAGTACTTC